Below are 32 T cell receptor beta chains sequenced from a single sample in a study of circulating and synovial CD4+ cells in juvenile arthritis. Only in-frame clones appear in the TCRdb table, and some are missing; sequencing was by immunoSEQ multiplex PCR. The sample holds some 35,000 clones; 94% are singletons and the top ten take 0.55% to 0.85%. The sequenced sample was CD4+ T cells from blood. All receptors derive from a human donor with juvenile idiopathic arthritis.

The J gene is TRBJ2-2, the V gene TRBV15; D might be TRBD2 (5 bases). The V end lost 1 base, the J end lost 2 bases, and 11 bases lay between the germline ends. The germline gives CDR1 LNHNV, CDR2 YYDKDF (reference sequence). The CDR3 runs 16 residues. The CDR3: CATSRGGGSNTGELFF. In DNA, the CDR3 is TGTGCCACCAGCAGAGGTGGAGGCAGTAACACCGGGGAGCTGTTTTTT.

The rearrangement uses TRBV19 and TRBJ2-7, with D possibly TRBD1 on 7 matching bases. Trimming pared 3 bases from V and 1 base from J, leaving 10 bases between. This CDR3 has 14 amino acids. The germline V gene encodes CDR1 LNHDA and CDR2 SQIVND (reference sequence). CDR3 region: CASSMAGGSYEQYF. In nucleotides, the CDR3 is TGTGCCAGTAGTATGGCAGGGGGGTCCTACGAGCAGTACTTC.

The gene calls are TRBV6-5 and TRBJ2-5; 14 positions match TRBD2. Germline CDR1 and CDR2: MNHEY and SVGAGI. The CDR3 is 14 residues long. J lost 13 bases, V lost 6 bases, and 10 bases had no gene match. Written as DNA, the CDR3 is TGTGCCAGCAGCCCGGGACTAGCGGGGGCCCCGACGTACTTC. This sequence encodes CASSPGLAGAPTYF.

The rearrangement joins TRBV7-2 to TRBJ2-1; TRBD2 matches at 8 bases. The CDR3 totals 15 residues. Per germline, CDR1 SGHTA and CDR2 FQGNSA. Unmatched junction bases numbered 3, after V lost 1 base and J lost 4 bases. DNA of the CDR3: TGTGCCAGCAGCTTAGAAGGGACTAGTTACAATGAGCAGTTCTTC. It encodes CASSLEGTSYNEQFF.

The chain recombines TRBV5-1 with TRBJ2-1; 14 bases agree with TRBD2. With 6 bases clipped from V and 9 bases from J, the junction kept 8 bases outside the gene matches. CDR3 size: 15 residues. Germline V CDR1 and CDR2: SGHRS, YFSETQ. CDR3 protein: CASTQGGTSGSEQFF. DNA for the CDR3: TGCGCCAGCACCCAAGGCGGGACTAGCGGGAGTGAGCAGTTCTTC.

V gene TRBV7-2 combines with J gene TRBJ1-3; 8 bases agree with TRBD1. Germline V gene lookup returns CDR1 SGHTA and CDR2 FQGNSA. This CDR3 region has 17 residues. Unmatched junction bases numbered 9, after V lost 5 bases and J lost 0 bases. CDR3 coding DNA: TGTGCCAGCAGCGCCCGGACAGGGTCTAACTCTGGAAACACCATATATTTT. It translates to CASSARTGSNSGNTIYF.

The chain uses TRBV7-2 and TRBJ2-7, with D unclear. Germline-derived CDR1 and CDR2 are SGHTA and FQGNSA. The V end was cut by 5 bases, the J end by 4 bases, with 18 bases between. The length of the CDR3 is 15 residues. The CDR3 nucleotides read TGTGCCAGCAGCCCCTGGAGACGAGAGATTTACGAGCAGTACTTC. It codes for CASSPWRREIYEQYF.

This clone was observed a few times. The chain recombines TRBV19 with TRBJ2-1, with 8 bases fitting TRBD1. J lost 5 bases, V lost 8 bases, and 5 bases had no gene match. CDR3 length equals 13 residues. Germline V gene data show CDR1 as LNHDA and CDR2 as SQIVND (reference sequence). The CDR3: CASRTGYNNEQFF. The CDR3 DNA reads TGTGCCAGTCGGACAGGGTACAACAATGAGCAGTTCTTC.

V and J are TRBV9 and TRBJ2-7, with a weak D call TRBD1 (6 bases). Germline assignment: CDR1 SGDLS and CDR2 YYNGEE. The CDR3 extends over 15 amino acids. The V end lost 3 bases, the J end lost 1 base, and 14 bases lay between the germline ends. The CDR3 DNA sequence: TGTGCCAGCAGCGCAGATAGGGACACTTCCTACGAGCAGTACTTC. Translating gives CASSADRDTSYEQYF.

The rearrangement joins TRBV7-8 to TRBJ2-3; TRBD1 matches 7 bases. Trimming took 1 base from V and 5 from J; bases not matched to a gene: 6. The CDR3 covers 15 residues. Germline CDR1 reads SGHVS; CDR2 reads FQNEAQ. CDR3 bases: TGTGCCAGCAGCTTAGAGAGGGGGCGCGAAGATACGCAGTATTTT. Translated: CASSLERGREDTQYF.

V and J are TRBV7-9 and TRBJ1-5, with 9 bases aligning to TRBD1. CDR1 and CDR2 (germline): SEHNR, FQNEAQ (reference sequence). The ends lost 3 bases at V and 5 bases at J; junction bases unmatched: 8. The CDR3 has 16 amino acids. CDR3 amino acids: CASSFGTGRRDQPQHF. CDR3 nucleotides: TGTGCCAGCAGCTTCGGGACAGGGCGACGGGATCAGCCCCAGCATTTT.

This clone appeared a single time. The chain uses TRBV7-6 and TRBJ2-7; the match to TRBD1 covers 9 bases. Germline V gene data show CDR1 as SGHVS and CDR2 as FNYEAQ. Trimming at V came to 5 bases and at J to 6 bases, leaving 8 bases not matched to a gene. The CDR3 is made up of 14 amino acids. CDR3 in amino acids: CASSLAGQGTEQYF. The CDR3 DNA sequence: TGTGCCAGCAGCCTTGCCGGACAGGGGACCGAGCAGTACTTC.

The J gene is TRBJ2-7, the V gene TRBV5-1, with TRBD2 identical over 10 bases. J was trimmed by 0 bases and V by 4 bases; bases with no gene match: 4. Germline assignment: CDR1 SGHRS and CDR2 YFSETQ. CDR3 length: 15 residues. CDR3 sequence (DNA): TGCGCCAGCAGCCATAGCGGGGGGTTCTCCTACGAGCAGTACTTC. The encoded protein is CASSHSGGFSYEQYF.

In DNA form, the CDR3 reads TGTGCCAGCAGCCCCCTTCATACAGGGTCTGGCTACACCTTC. It translates to CASSPLHTGSGYTF. J is TRBJ1-2 and V is TRBV14; D might be TRBD1 (6 bases). The V and J ends lost 4 bases and 7 bases respectively, with 16 bases between them. The CDR3 totals 14 residues. Germline V lookup: CDR1 SGHDN, CDR2 FVKESK. The complete variable domain, with remaining parts taken from reference TRBV14 and TRBJ1-2, reads EAGVTQFPSHSVIEKGQTVTLRCDPISGHDNLYWYRRVMGKEIKFLLHFVKESKQDESGMPNNRFLAERTGGTYSTLKVQPAELEDSGVYFCASSPLHTGSGYTFGSGTRLTVV.

The rearrangement joins TRBV4-1 to TRBJ1-4; no firm D call. Germline assignment: CDR1 MGHRA and CDR2 YSYEKL. CDR3 length: 12 amino acids. Trimming stripped 1 base from V and 8 bases from J, with 5 bases between. CDR3 sequence reads: CASSQVREKLFF. The CDR3 DNA follows: TGCGCCAGCAGCCAAGTTAGAGAAAAACTGTTTTTT.

The CDR3 bases are TGTGCCAGCAGTTTCCTGGCAGGGAAGACTGAAGCTTTCTTT. Amino acids: CASSFLAGKTEAFF. This rearrangement joins TRBV27 to TRBJ1-1, with D maybe TRBD1 (5 bases). Per germline, CDR1 MNHEY and CDR2 SMNVEV (reference sequence). This CDR3 spans 14 amino acids. V lost 3 bases and J lost 5, with 13 bases in between.

J is TRBJ2-7 and V is TRBV19; D remains unclear. Germline values: CDR1 LNHDA, CDR2 SQIVND (reference sequence). The V end was cut by 0 bases, the J end by 2 bases, with 11 bases between. This CDR3 is built from 15 residues. As DNA, the CDR3 is TGTGCCAGTAGTATAGATCATCTGGGCCCCTACGAGCAGTACTTC. Its translation: CASSIDHLGPYEQYF.

The rearrangement uses TRBV5-1 and TRBJ1-2; tentatively, D is TRBD1 (5 bases). CDR1 is SGHRS and CDR2 is YFSETQ in the germline V gene. The CDR3 is made up of 16 amino acids. V dropped 0 bases and J dropped 6 bases, with 18 bases sitting between them. Here the CDR3 reads CASSLALSGRANGYTF. The CDR3, as DNA: TGCGCCAGCAGCTTGGCCTTATCGGGCAGGGCGAATGGCTACACCTTC.

This chain's CDR3 is CASSPGLRASYNSPLHF. The CDR3 nucleotides read TGTGCCAGCAGCCCGGGCCTGAGGGCCTCCTATAATTCACCCCTCCACTTT. The chain links TRBV9 to TRBJ1-6; D gene ambiguous. The CDR3 sequence is 17 residues long. V lost 4 bases and J 0 bases, leaving 14 bases between the germline ends. Germline V CDR1 and CDR2: SGDLS, YYNGEE.

This clone occurred once. The chain couples TRBV13 to TRBJ1-2; a possible D gene is TRBD1 (5 bases). V was cut by 3 bases and J by 2 bases, with 7 bases left in between. The CDR3 is made up of 13 amino acids. CDR1 and CDR2 from the germline V gene are PRHDT and FYEKMQ (reference sequence). DNA of the CDR3: TGTGCCAGCAGCTTGACAGCAAACTATGGCTACACCTTC. As protein: CASSLTANYGYTF.

The gene calls are TRBV30 and TRBJ2-6; tentative D call: TRBD1 (6 bases). V lost 4 bases and J 0 bases, leaving 13 bases between the germline ends. Germline V gene lookup returns CDR1 GTSNPN and CDR2 SVGIG (reference sequence). This CDR3 spans 16 amino acids. In DNA, the CDR3 is TGTGCCTGGAACCAGGGGCCCCTCTCTGGGGCCAACGTCCTGACTTTC. Its protein product is CAWNQGPLSGANVLTF.

V is TRBV10-3 and J is TRBJ2-2; TRBD2 agrees at 7 bases. V lost 8 bases and J lost 7; bases outside the gene matches: 4. The CDR3 totals 12 residues. Germline-derived CDR1 and CDR2 are ENHRY and SYGVKD. CDR3 nucleotide sequence: TGTGCCATCCGAGTAGCGGGCGGGGAGCTGTTTTTT. It codes for CAIRVAGGELFF.

The chain has TRBV5-4 and TRBJ2-3, with D perhaps matching TRBD2 (6 bases). The CDR3 is 15 amino acids. The ends were cut back, 0 bases at V and 7 bases at J, with 15 bases in the middle. Germline CDR1 SGHNT, CDR2 YYREEE (reference sequence). In DNA form, the CDR3 reads TGTGCCAGCAGCTTGGAGGGATCCGGGAGTAATACGCAGTATTTT. Protein product: CASSLEGSGSNTQYF.

V and J are TRBV27 and TRBJ1-1, with D tentatively TRBD1 (6 bases). In germline, CDR1 is MNHEY, CDR2 SMNVEV (reference sequence). The CDR3 runs 16 residues. V lost 3 bases to trimming and J lost 4 bases, with 18 bases between them. CDR3 loop: CASSFLLQGRGTEAFF. CDR3 bases: TGTGCCAGCAGTTTCCTGTTACAGGGAAGGGGCACTGAAGCTTTCTTT.

Here the CDR3 reads CASSGRVGDTGELFF. The CDR3 DNA is TGTGCCAGCAGCGGCAGGGTAGGGGACACCGGGGAGCTGTTTTTT. The chain joins TRBV11-2 to TRBJ2-2; TRBD1 is a possible D gene (5 bases). CDR3 length: 15 amino acids. Trimming took 5 bases from V and 3 from J, leaving 13 bases between them. Per the germline V gene, CDR1 is SGHAT and CDR2 is FQNNGV.

V is TRBV27 and J is TRBJ2-3; D is perhaps TRBD2 (7 bases). Germline loops: CDR1 MNHEY, CDR2 SMNVEV (reference sequence). Trimming removed 6 bases at V and 2 bases at J, with 21 bases between. The CDR3 is 17 residues long. The CDR3 sequence is CASRLKGGAFFTDTQYF. The CDR3 bases are TGTGCCAGCAGACTTAAAGGGGGGGCCTTTTTCACAGATACGCAGTATTTT.

The J gene is TRBJ1-5, the V gene TRBV10-3, with D unresolved. The CDR3 runs 13 residues. CDR1 is ENHRY, CDR2 SYGVKD, per germline. Trimming removed 5 bases from V and 4 bases from J, with 9 bases in between. The CDR3 here is CAISRELNQPQHF. CDR3 sequence (DNA): TGTGCCATCAGTAGAGAGCTTAATCAGCCCCAGCATTTT.

CDR3 sequence reads: CASSPSVGGETEQFF. CDR3 coding DNA: TGTGCCAGCAGCCCTTCCGTGGGAGGGGAAACCGAGCAGTTCTTC. The gene calls are TRBV7-3 and TRBJ2-1; 7 bases match TRBD2. V gave up 5 bases and J gave up 10 bases; unmatched junction bases: 14. The CDR3 runs to 15 residues. Germline CDR1 and CDR2: SGHTA and FQGTGA.

As concerns this clone: Its ends do not fully match the called genes, so a read error is possible. In DNA form, the CDR3 reads TGCGCCAGCAGCCAATCCCCCGGACAGGGGGCGCGAGGCTTTCGGTTT. It specifies CASSQSPGQGARGFRF. The chain links TRBV4-3 to TRBJ1-6, with 11 bases identical to TRBD1. The V gene's germline CDR1 is LGHNA and CDR2 YSLEER. The CDR3 has 16 amino acids.

The chain is built from TRBV7-2 and TRBJ2-3, with D possibly TRBD2 on 6 matching bases. The CDR3 is 14 amino acids. Trimming left V 1 base short and J 10 bases short, with 15 bases between. CDR1 is SGHTA, CDR2 FQGNSA, per germline. The CDR3 bases are TGTGCCAGCAGCTTAGGTGCGGGGCAAGACGCGCAGTATTTT. Translated, it gives CASSLGAGQDAQYF.

The rearrangement uses TRBV29-1 and TRBJ1-2, with 9 nucleotides matching TRBD1. Germline CDR1 SQVTM, CDR2 ANQGSEA. The V and J ends lost 7 bases and 2 bases, in that order; junction bases with no gene match: 14. This CDR3 is 16 amino acids long. CDR3 coding DNA: TGCAGCGGCTGGCCTACCCGGGACAGGGCCAACTATGGCTACACCTTC. It is translated as CSGWPTRDRANYGYTF.

The J gene is TRBJ1-2, the V gene TRBV10-3; 8 bases agree with TRBD1. V shed 4 bases, J shed 8 bases, and the junction held 3 bases outside the gene matches. The CDR3 contains 12 residues. CDR1 ENHRY and CDR2 SYGVKD come from the germline V gene. The CDR3 coding sequence is TGTGCCATCAGTGGACAGGGGAAGGGCTACACCTTC. This sequence encodes CAISGQGKGYTF.